Following are 9 T cell receptor beta chains from one sample sequenced in a study of CD8+CD57+ T cells in acquired aplastic anemia listed by TCRdb under 2018. The reads were generated on an Illumina HiSeq 2000. Profiling of TCR beta VDJ combinations and CDR3 sequences used genomic DNA as the template. TCRdb redid the processing of the public reads, applying fastp at Q25 and MiXCR, and retained in-frame beta chains. CDR3 protein duplicates are merged, each entry listing the most common genes and DNA. A total of about 200,000 distinct CDR3 sequences appear in this sample, about 37% of them only once. Roughly 1.1% of the sample is held by the ten biggest clonotypes. Sequenced input: sorted CD4+, CD8+, or CD8+CD57+ T cells (not recorded which) from PBMCs. These receptors came from a human donor in good health, serving as a control.

The chain recombines TRBV2 with TRBJ1-2, with 7 positions matching TRBD1. This CDR3 comprises 14 residues. Germline V lookup: CDR1 SNHLY, CDR2 FYNNEI. V trimming: 10 bases; J trimming: 8 bases; junction bases outside the gene matches: 16. The CDR3 region has the DNA TGTGCCACCAGCAGAGCGGACAGGTCCTTGGGCTACACCTTC. Encoded protein: CATSRADRSLGYTF.

The chain carries TRBV14 and TRBJ2-3, with 9 positions matching TRBD2. Per the germline V gene, CDR1 is SGHDN and CDR2 is FVKESK. The V and J ends lost 2 bases and 8 bases, in that order; junction bases with no gene match: 17. The CDR3 totals 18 residues. In DNA, the CDR3 is TGTGCCAGCAGCCAAATGGTTCCGTTGGCGGGAGGGCAAGGTACGCAGTATTTT. It encodes CASSQMVPLAGGQGTQYF.

V gene TRBV15 combines with J gene TRBJ2-2, with TRBD1 as a possible D gene (7 bases). Germline V gene lookup returns CDR1 LNHNV and CDR2 YYDKDF (reference sequence). Trimming took 3 bases from V and 1 from J, leaving 12 bases between them. The CDR3 has 16 residues. CDR3 nucleotide sequence: TGTGCCACCAGCAGGGGGGGACAGATGAACACCGGGGAGCTGTTTTTT. This codes for CATSRGGQMNTGELFF.

In nucleotides, the CDR3 is TGTGCCAGCAGCGCGAGAGACAGGGGAGAATGGCAGTACTTC. Protein sequence: CASSARDRGEWQYF. J is TRBJ2-7 and V is TRBV7-2, with TRBD1 matching 8 bases. The V gene's germline CDR1 is SGHTA and CDR2 FQGNSA. This CDR3 has 14 amino acids. V gave up 5 bases and J gave up 9 bases; unmatched junction bases: 12.

This clonotype was observed at least ten times. This chain uses TRBV20-1 with TRBJ1-3; D is undetermined. The CDR3 totals 14 residues. Trimming pared 3 bases from V and 7 bases from J, leaving 16 bases between. Germline CDR1 is DFQATT and CDR2 is SNEGSKA (reference sequence). The CDR3 region is CSASPGRPGNTIYF. CDR3 DNA: TGCAGTGCTAGCCCCGGCCGGCCGGGGAACACCATATATTTT.

This clonotype was picked up many times. V is TRBV20-1 and J is TRBJ2-7; the D gene is possibly TRBD2 (7 bases). The V and J ends lost 6 bases and 5 bases respectively, with 23 bases between them. This CDR3 has 15 residues. Per germline, CDR1 DFQATT and CDR2 SNEGSKA (reference sequence). The CDR3 spells CSATVWGGAHDEQYF. The CDR3 DNA reads as TGCAGTGCCACTGTCTGGGGGGGGGCACACGACGAGCAGTACTTC.

The sample holds a few counts of this clonotype. The rearrangement links TRBV7-9 to TRBJ2-7; 7 positions agree with TRBD1. The CDR3 spans 16 residues. With 3 bases clipped from V and 0 bases from J, the junction kept 8 bases outside the gene matches. CDR1 and CDR2 from the germline V gene are SEHNR and FQNEAQ (reference sequence). The CDR3 nucleotides are TGTGCCAGCAGCTTCCAAAGCAGGGGGAACTCCTACGAGCAGTACTTC. It codes for CASSFQSRGNSYEQYF. Supplemented by reference TRBV7-9 and TRBJ2-7, the full variable domain reads DTGVSQNPRHKITKRGQNVTFRCDPISEHNRLYWYRQTLGQGPEFLTYFQNEAQLEKSRLLSDRFSAERPKGSFSTLEIQRTEQGDSAMYLCASSFQSRGNSYEQYFGPGTRLTVT.

This clonotype was recorded many times. V and J are TRBV20-1 and TRBJ2-3; D may be TRBD1 (5 bases). V was pared by 7 bases and J by 2 bases, with 13 bases between. Looked up from germline, CDR1 is DFQATT and CDR2 is SNEGSKA (reference sequence). The CDR3 has 13 amino acids. CDR3 in DNA: TGCAGTGTGCCAGGGAAATACACAGATACGCAGTATTTT. Protein sequence: CSVPGKYTDTQYF.

This clonotype was seen only a few times. This chain joins TRBV15 and TRBJ1-1, with no clear D. V lost 7 bases, J lost 4 bases, and 16 bases lay in between. CDR3 size: 14 residues. In germline, CDR1 is LNHNV, CDR2 YYDKDF (reference sequence). The CDR3 spells CATIEKGGITEAFF. The DNA for the CDR3 is TGTGCCACCATCGAAAAGGGAGGTATCACTGAAGCTTTCTTT.